This entry lists 15 T cell receptor beta chains sequenced from one sample in a study of cytomegalovirus exposure and HLA in healthy donors. The repertoire was sequenced with immunoSEQ multiplex PCR; TCRdb's copy has only in-frame clones and lacks some. Here the sample spans roughly 49,000 clones, 94% being singletons. The sample consisted of PBMCs. These receptors were obtained from a woman under 30 in good health and CMV-seropositive.

The V and J genes are TRBV7-9 and TRBJ1-1; a weak D match, TRBD1 (5 bases). CDR1 is SEHNR and CDR2 is FQNEAQ in the germline V gene (reference sequence). The CDR3 covers 15 residues. Trimming removed 1 base at V and 1 base at J, with 10 bases between. Here the CDR3 reads CASSLEEGRNTEAFF. DNA for the CDR3: TGTGCCAGCAGCTTAGAGGAGGGGCGGAACACTGAAGCTTTCTTT. The variable domain in full, with the rest retrieved from reference TRBV7-9 and TRBJ1-1, is DTGVSQNPRHKITKRGQNVTFRCDPISEHNRLYWYRQTLGQGPEFLTYFQNEAQLEKSRLLSDRFSAERPKGSFSTLEIQRTEQGDSAMYLCASSLEEGRNTEAFFGQGTRLTVV.

The chain carries TRBV6-4 and TRBJ2-3; D possibly corresponds to TRBD1 (5 bases). This CDR3 comprises 13 residues. The V gene's germline CDR1 is MRHNA and CDR2 SNTAGT. Trimming took 5 bases from V and 2 from J, leaving 8 bases between them. CDR3 in DNA: TGTGCCAGCAGTAGGACAAACACAGATACGCAGTATTTT. It encodes CASSRTNTDTQYF.

This sequence joins TRBV11-2 and TRBJ1-4; the match to TRBD1 covers 7 bases. The germline V gene encodes CDR1 SGHAT and CDR2 FQNNGV. Trimming took 5 bases from V and 1 from J; bases not matched to a gene: 10. CDR3 length: 17 residues. CDR3 sequence: CASSQGQRGLTNEKLFF. The CDR3 bases are TGTGCCAGCAGCCAGGGACAGAGAGGGTTAACTAATGAAAAACTGTTTTTT.

V and J are TRBV5-1 and TRBJ2-1, with 9 bases that match TRBD1. This CDR3 region has 16 residues. Per germline, CDR1 SGHRS and CDR2 YFSETQ. The junction had 6 bases not matched to a gene; V was cut back by 3 bases and J by 2 bases. CDR3 sequence (DNA): TGCGCCAGCAGCTCCGGACAGGGGAGCACCTACAATGAGCAGTTCTTC. Translation gives CASSSGQGSTYNEQFF.

This clone was observed a handful of times. J is TRBJ2-2 and V is TRBV6-1; possible D gene TRBD2, 6 bases. The CDR3 runs to 14 residues. The germline V gene encodes CDR1 MNHNS and CDR2 SASEGT. V was shortened by 1 base and J by 6 bases, with 9 bases between the two germline ends. The DNA for the CDR3 is TGTGCCAGCAGTGAAGGGGGGGAGTCCGGGGAGCTGTTTTTT. Translation gives CASSEGGESGELFF.

The chain carries TRBV7-8 and TRBJ2-1, with a weak D call TRBD2 (6 bases). Trimming took off 5 bases at V and 10 bases at J, with 18 bases between the two ends. CDR3 length: 14 amino acids. Germline CDR1 SGHVS, CDR2 FQNEAQ. This CDR3 is CASSPLAAEGEQFF. The CDR3 bases are TGTGCCAGCAGCCCATTAGCGGCAGAGGGGGAGCAGTTCTTC.

V usage is TRBV7-2 and J usage is TRBJ2-7, with 9 bases identical to TRBD2. CDR3 length: 15 amino acids. Germline-derived CDR1 and CDR2 are SGHTA and FQGNSA. V trimming: 1 base; J trimming: 3 bases; junction bases outside the gene matches: 4. The DNA of the CDR3 is TGTGCCAGCAGCTTAGGGCTAGCGGGGATCTACGAGCAGTACTTC. Amino acid sequence: CASSLGLAGIYEQYF.

V and J are TRBV9 and TRBJ2-1; 10 nucleotides agree with TRBD2. After removal of 4 bases from V and 2 bases from J, the junction contained 3 bases not matched to a gene. Per the germline V gene, CDR1 is SGDLS and CDR2 is YYNGEE. This CDR3 is built from 15 residues. For the CDR3, the DNA is TGTGCCAGCAGCCTAGCGGGAGACACCTACAATGAGCAGTTCTTC. Its translation is CASSLAGDTYNEQFF.

The chain combines TRBV29-1 with TRBJ2-1, with 9 bases fitting TRBD1. V shed 4 bases and J 11 bases; nucleotides not matched to a gene: 21. Germline CDR1 reads SQVTM; CDR2 reads ANQGSEA. The CDR3 is 17 residues long. CDR3 loop: CSVGGYPGQGRATQQFF. The CDR3 nucleotides are TGCAGCGTTGGAGGCTACCCGGGACAGGGTAGAGCTACGCAGCAGTTCTTC.

This sequence joins TRBV11-2 and TRBJ1-3; weak D call: TRBD1 (5 bases). V was cut by 5 bases and J by 2 bases, with 13 bases left in between. Germline V gene sequence: CDR1 SGHAT, CDR2 FQNNGV. The CDR3 length is 15 residues. CDR3 sequence (DNA): TGTGCCAGCAGCCCCGGCGGGGGAGCTGGAAACACCATATATTTT. Translation gives CASSPGGGAGNTIYF. The whole variable domain, remainder taken from reference TRBV11-2 and TRBJ1-3, is EAGVAQSPRYKIIEKRQSVAFWCNPISGHATLYWYQQILGQGPKLLIQFQNNGVVDDSQLPKDRFSAERLKGVDSTLKIQPAKLEDSAVYLCASSPGGGAGNTIYFGEGSWLTVV.

The chain couples TRBV19 to TRBJ2-7; 7 bases fit TRBD1. The V gene's germline CDR1 is LNHDA and CDR2 SQIVND (reference sequence). The CDR3 extends over 16 amino acids. Trimming cost V 5 bases and J 2 bases; bases outside gene matches: 12. The CDR3 nucleotides are TGTGCCAGTAGTCCCCTAACAGGGGCAGGACCCTACGAGCAGTACTTC. Residues: CASSPLTGAGPYEQYF.

V gene TRBV19 combines with J gene TRBJ2-6, with a tentative D call TRBD2 (5 bases). The germline V gene encodes CDR1 LNHDA and CDR2 SQIVND (reference sequence). CDR3 size: 16 residues. The germline V and J ends were trimmed by 0 bases and 0 bases, with 6 bases remaining between them. CDR3 region: CASSIDLASGANVLTF. CDR3 sequence (DNA): TGTGCCAGTAGTATAGATCTAGCCTCTGGGGCCAACGTCCTGACTTTC.

The chain employs TRBV7-2 and TRBJ2-3; 11 bases fit TRBD2. The germline V gene encodes CDR1 SGHTA and CDR2 FQGNSA. V shed 6 bases, J shed 0 bases, and the junction held 5 bases outside the gene matches. The CDR3 contains 16 residues. CDR3 DNA: TGTGCCAGCAGGGCTCTAGCGGGAGGTAGCACAGATACGCAGTATTTT. Translating gives CASRALAGGSTDTQYF.

The CDR3 sequence is CASSHPGQGGEKLFF. The CDR3 DNA sequence: TGCGCCAGCAGTCACCCGGGACAGGGTGGCGAAAAACTGTTTTTT. The gene calls are TRBV23-1 and TRBJ1-4; 9 bases are shared with TRBD1. TRBV23-1 is designated an ORF whose function remains uncertain. V shed 3 bases and J 8 bases; nucleotides not matched to a gene: 7. This CDR3 comprises 15 residues.

This chain uses TRBV11-2 with TRBJ2-2; D possibly corresponds to TRBD2 (5 bases). V lost 1 base and J 0 bases, leaving 9 bases between the germline ends. The CDR3 has 16 residues. Germline CDR1 reads SGHAT; CDR2 reads FQNNGV. CDR3 DNA: TGTGCCAGCAGCTTAGGGGCGGGCGCGAACACCGGGGAGCTGTTTTTT. Protein sequence: CASSLGAGANTGELFF.